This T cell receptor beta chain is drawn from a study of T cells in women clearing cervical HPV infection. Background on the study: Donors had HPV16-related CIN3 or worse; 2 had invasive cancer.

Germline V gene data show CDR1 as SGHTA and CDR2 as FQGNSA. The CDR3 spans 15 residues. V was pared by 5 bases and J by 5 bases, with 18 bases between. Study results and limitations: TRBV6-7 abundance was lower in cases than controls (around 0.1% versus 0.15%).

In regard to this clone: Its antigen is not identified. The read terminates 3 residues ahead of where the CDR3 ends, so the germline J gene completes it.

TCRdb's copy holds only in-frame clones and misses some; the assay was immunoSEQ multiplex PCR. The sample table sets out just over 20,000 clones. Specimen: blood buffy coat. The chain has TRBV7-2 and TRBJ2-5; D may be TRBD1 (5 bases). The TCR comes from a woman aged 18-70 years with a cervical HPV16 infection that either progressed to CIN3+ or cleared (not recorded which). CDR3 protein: CASSPPGLTRETQYF. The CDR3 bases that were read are TGTGCCAGCAGCCCCCCAGGGTTAACGCGGGAGACC.